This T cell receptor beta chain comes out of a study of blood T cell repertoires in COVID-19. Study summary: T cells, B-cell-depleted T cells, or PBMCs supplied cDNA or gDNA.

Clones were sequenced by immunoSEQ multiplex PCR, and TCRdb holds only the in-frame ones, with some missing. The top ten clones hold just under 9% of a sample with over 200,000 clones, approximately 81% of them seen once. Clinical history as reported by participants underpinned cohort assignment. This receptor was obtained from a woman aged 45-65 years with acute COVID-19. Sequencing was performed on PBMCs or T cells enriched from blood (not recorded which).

This CDR3 is CASSAGQSNTEAFF. CDR3 in DNA: TGCGCCAGCAGCGCCGGACAGAGTAACACTGAAGCTTTCTTT. This chain joins TRBV5-1 and TRBJ1-1; D perhaps matches TRBD1 (6 bases). Germline CDR1 and CDR2: SGHRS and YFSETQ. CDR3 size: 14 residues. Trimming took off 4 bases at V and 2 bases at J, with 12 bases between the two ends.